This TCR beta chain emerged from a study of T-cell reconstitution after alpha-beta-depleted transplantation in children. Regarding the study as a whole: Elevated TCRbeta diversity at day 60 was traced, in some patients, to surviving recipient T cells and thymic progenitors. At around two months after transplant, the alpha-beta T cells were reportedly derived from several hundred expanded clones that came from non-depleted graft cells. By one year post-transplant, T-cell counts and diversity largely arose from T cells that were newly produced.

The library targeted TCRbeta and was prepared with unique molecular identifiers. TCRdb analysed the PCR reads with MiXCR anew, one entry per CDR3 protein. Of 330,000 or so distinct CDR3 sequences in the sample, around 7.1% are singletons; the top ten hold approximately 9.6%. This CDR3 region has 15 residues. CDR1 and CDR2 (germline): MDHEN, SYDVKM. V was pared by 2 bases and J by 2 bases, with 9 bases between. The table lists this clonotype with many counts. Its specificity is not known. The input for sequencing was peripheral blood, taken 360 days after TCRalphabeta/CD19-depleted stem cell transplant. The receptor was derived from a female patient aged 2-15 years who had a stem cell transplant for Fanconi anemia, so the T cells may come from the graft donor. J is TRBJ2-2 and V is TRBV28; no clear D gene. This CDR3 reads CASSLRSTNTGELFF. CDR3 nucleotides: TGTGCCAGCAGTTTAAGGAGTACTAACACCGGGGAGCTGTTTTTT.